This entry lists 30 T cell receptor beta chains sequenced from one sample in a study of cytomegalovirus exposure and HLA in healthy donors. It was with 60 Vbeta and 13 Jbeta primers that the PCR ran. The protocol was immunoSEQ multiplex PCR, while the TCRdb copy is restricted to in-frame clones and leaves out a portion. The sample has about 190,000 clones; roughly three quarters are singletons. Sequencing input: PBMCs. The receptors shown here come from a woman aged 18 to 35 in good health and CMV-seronegative.

This clone showed up just once. The chain recombines TRBV30 with TRBJ1-2; D remains unclear. CDR3 size: 12 residues. The V end lost 4 bases, the J end lost 6 bases, and 12 bases lay between the germline ends. Germline assignment: CDR1 GTSNPN and CDR2 SVGIG (reference sequence). The CDR3 spells CAWTLGGNGYTF. The DNA for the CDR3 is TGTGCCTGGACTTTAGGAGGGAATGGCTACACCTTC.

The chain has TRBV5-4 and TRBJ2-7; TRBD2 matches at 11 bases. Germline loops: CDR1 SGHNT, CDR2 YYREEE (reference sequence). CDR3 length: 17 residues. The junction had 11 bases not matched to a gene; V was cut back by 0 bases and J by 6 bases. In nucleotides, the CDR3 is TGTGCCAGCAGCTTGGTCCCTACTAGCGGGAGTTTGGGCGAGCAGTACTTC. This sequence encodes CASSLVPTSGSLGEQYF.

This clone was counted a single time. The chain links TRBV6-1 to TRBJ1-3, with D unclear. CDR1 and CDR2 from the germline V gene are MNHNS and SASEGT. The CDR3 is 14 amino acids. Trimming took 2 bases from V and 1 from J, leaving 6 bases between them. The CDR3 region has the DNA TGTGCCAGCAGTGAAAGGCGGTCTGGAAACACCATATATTTT. This translates into CASSERRSGNTIYF.

This chain uses TRBV28 with TRBJ1-5; weak D call: TRBD1 (6 bases). V lost 7 bases and J 6 bases, leaving 16 bases between the germline ends. Germline V lookup: CDR1 MDHEN, CDR2 SYDVKM. The CDR3 has 14 residues. CDR3 amino acids: CASTVQGLGQPQHF. CDR3 sequence (DNA): TGTGCCAGCACCGTACAGGGTTTGGGTCAGCCCCAGCATTTT.

The CDR3 region has the DNA TGCGCCAGCAGCTTGGATTACGGGACAGGGCTTCCCTACGAGCAGTACTTC. It codes for CASSLDYGTGLPYEQYF. The chain carries TRBV5-1 and TRBJ2-7; 9 bases line up with TRBD1. Per the germline V gene, CDR1 is SGHRS and CDR2 is YFSETQ. CDR3 length: 17 residues. V gave up 0 bases and J gave up 2 bases; unmatched junction bases: 9.

This chain links TRBV5-1 with TRBJ2-5; TRBD1 is a possible D gene (6 bases). Trimming left V 1 base short and J 2 bases short, with 12 bases between. Germline V CDR1 and CDR2: SGHRS, YFSETQ. The CDR3 is 15 residues long. CDR3 amino acids: CASSLMGTPQETQYF. The CDR3 DNA is TGCGCCAGCAGCTTGATGGGGACACCACAAGAGACCCAGTACTTC.

This clone was seen a handful of times. This chain links TRBV28 with TRBJ2-3, with TRBD2 identical over 7 bases. The V gene end was trimmed by 6 bases and the J gene end by 6 bases; junction bases not matched to a gene: 12. CDR1 and CDR2 from the germline V gene are MDHEN and SYDVKM. The CDR3 length is 15 residues. The CDR3 here is CASSLLVGGSDTQYF. The CDR3, as DNA: TGTGCCAGCAGCTTGCTTGTCGGCGGGAGCGATACGCAGTATTTT.

The DNA of the CDR3 is TGTGCCAGCAGCCAATCGGTGACTGGAAACACCATATATTTT. It is translated as CASSQSVTGNTIYF. The rearrangement joins TRBV14 to TRBJ1-3; the D is unclear. Germline-derived CDR1 and CDR2 are SGHDN and FVKESK. The CDR3 is 14 amino acids. Trimming left V 2 bases short and J 2 bases short, with 7 bases between.

The chain is built from TRBV11-2 and TRBJ1-1, with TRBD1 matching 7 bases. This CDR3 is 17 amino acids long. Germline V gene data show CDR1 as SGHAT and CDR2 as FQNNGV. Losses at the gene ends were 1 base for V and 3 bases for J; bases not matched to a gene: 11. The CDR3 spells CASSLAAGGRTHTEAFF. For the CDR3, the DNA is TGTGCCAGCAGCTTAGCGGCAGGGGGTCGTACTCACACTGAAGCTTTCTTT.

The chain joins TRBV6-6 to TRBJ1-2, with 7 nucleotides matching TRBD1. Germline CDR1 is MNHNY and CDR2 is SVGAGI (reference sequence). The CDR3 totals 13 residues. The trim removed 10 bases at V and 0 bases at J, leaving 5 bases unmatched. CDR3 sequence reads: CAIGTVSNYGYTF. In DNA form, the CDR3 reads TGTGCCATTGGGACAGTATCTAACTATGGCTACACCTTC.

This chain joins TRBV10-3 and TRBJ2-3; D is ambiguous. The germline V and J ends were trimmed by 4 bases and 0 bases, with 8 bases remaining between them. Germline CDR1 ENHRY, CDR2 SYGVKD. This CDR3 region has 14 residues. In nucleotides, the CDR3 is TGTGCCATCAGTGGGTCCCCTAGCACAGATACGCAGTATTTT. Amino acids: CAISGSPSTDTQYF.

This chain links TRBV28 with TRBJ1-3, with a tentative D call TRBD1 (5 bases). The CDR3 sequence is 17 residues long. Trimming stripped 5 bases from V and 1 base from J, with 18 bases between. Germline V gene lookup returns CDR1 MDHEN and CDR2 SYDVKM. CDR3 in DNA: TGTGCCAGCAGTACCTGGGGGGGGTCCTCATCTGGAAACACCATATATTTT. Translation: CASSTWGGSSSGNTIYF.

The V and J genes are TRBV29-1 and TRBJ2-7, with TRBD1 as a possible D gene (6 bases). In germline, CDR1 is SQVTM, CDR2 ANQGSEA. Trimming removed 4 bases at V and 1 base at J, with 11 bases between. The CDR3 has 13 amino acids. The CDR3 spells CSVGAGDSYEQYF. In DNA, the CDR3 is TGCAGCGTTGGTGCAGGGGATTCCTACGAGCAGTACTTC.

CDR3 DNA: TGTGCCAGCAGGATAGGGAGACTAGCGTACCAAGAGACCCAGTACTTC. It encodes CASRIGRLAYQETQYF. The chain recombines TRBV7-8 with TRBJ2-5; 8 bases line up with TRBD2. The CDR3 length is 16 residues. The V segment lost 6 bases and the J segment 0 bases; nucleotides outside the gene matches: 9. Germline CDR1 is SGHVS and CDR2 is FQNEAQ. The full variable domain, rest sourced from reference TRBV7-8 and TRBJ2-5, is GAGVSQSPRYKVAKRGQDVALRCDPISGHVSLFWYQQALGQGPEFLTYFQNEAQLDKSGLPSDRFFAERPEGSVSTLKIQRTQQEDSAVYLCASRIGRLAYQETQYFGPGTRLLVL.

The CDR3 spells CASSYRWDSYEQYF. Written as DNA, the CDR3 is TGTGCCAGCAGTTACCGTTGGGACAGCTACGAGCAGTACTTC. V is TRBV6-5 and J is TRBJ2-7; 7 nucleotides agree with TRBD1. Germline values: CDR1 MNHEY, CDR2 SVGAGI. Germline trimming cut 2 bases from V and 3 bases from J; bases unmatched to any gene: 4. CDR3 size: 14 residues.

This sequence joins TRBV4-1 and TRBJ2-7, with TRBD1 matching over 7 bases. The CDR3 has 16 residues. The germline V gene encodes CDR1 MGHRA and CDR2 YSYEKL. V trimming: 4 bases; J trimming: 3 bases; junction bases outside the gene matches: 12. Here the CDR3 reads CASSLLERTGNYEQYF. CDR3 in DNA: TGCGCCAGCAGCCTCCTGGAACGGACAGGAAACTACGAGCAGTACTTC.

The chain is built from TRBV4-3 and TRBJ1-1; maybe TRBD1 (6 bases). The CDR3 totals 15 residues. The germline CDR1 and CDR2 sequences are LGHNA and YSLEER. Trimming pared 0 bases from V and 3 bases from J, leaving 11 bases between. CDR3 DNA sequence: TGCGCCAGCAGCCAAGAAGCAGGGGTGCACACTGAAGCTTTCTTT. Translated: CASSQEAGVHTEAFF.

The chain joins TRBV6-5 to TRBJ1-1; no reliable D call. CDR1 MNHEY and CDR2 SVGAGI come from the germline V gene. The CDR3 is 14 residues long. Trimming took 0 bases from V and 3 from J, leaving 8 bases between them. The CDR3 DNA reads as TGTGCCAGCAGTTACTCGATAACTTACACTGAAGCTTTCTTT. This encodes CASSYSITYTEAFF.

The table lists this clone with a count of one. The J gene is TRBJ2-7, the V gene TRBV10-3, with TRBD1 matching 7 bases. Per germline, CDR1 ENHRY and CDR2 SYGVKD. V was clipped by 8 bases and J by 2 bases; unmatched bases: 6. The CDR3 has 13 residues. In DNA form, the CDR3 reads TGTGCCATCGTAGAGGACAGGACCTACGAGCAGTACTTC. This gives the protein CAIVEDRTYEQYF.

The genes are TRBV2 and TRBJ1-3; 7 nucleotides agree with TRBD1. The CDR3 contains 14 residues. Germline values: CDR1 SNHLY, CDR2 FYNNEI. The trim removed 4 bases at V and 6 bases at J, leaving 6 bases unmatched. The CDR3 spells CASSVRQGTNTIYF. The CDR3 nucleotides are TGTGCCAGCAGTGTCCGACAGGGAACAAACACCATATATTTT.

This rearrangement joins TRBV7-8 to TRBJ2-3; 8 positions agree with TRBD2. Germline values: CDR1 SGHVS, CDR2 FQNEAQ. The CDR3 length is 16 residues. V shed 5 bases and J 0 bases; nucleotides not matched to a gene: 7. The DNA of the CDR3 is TGTGCCAGCAGCCTTGGACTAGCAGCTAGCACAGATACGCAGTATTTT. Protein: CASSLGLAASTDTQYF.

The V gene is TRBV6-6, the J gene TRBJ2-7, with 9 bases that match TRBD1. V gave up 4 bases and J gave up 2 bases; unmatched junction bases: 6. The CDR3 covers 15 residues. CDR1 and CDR2 from the germline V gene are MNHNY and SVGAGI (reference sequence). The CDR3 spells CASSSGTGLAYEQYF. CDR3 DNA: TGTGCCAGCAGTTCCGGGACAGGGTTGGCCTACGAGCAGTACTTC.

The gene calls are TRBV6-1 and TRBJ2-7; D is perhaps TRBD2 (5 bases). The ends were cut back, 7 bases at V and 6 bases at J, with 16 bases in the middle. The CDR3 contains 13 residues. Per germline, CDR1 MNHNS and CDR2 SASEGT. The CDR3 here is CASISLGGVEQYF. CDR3 DNA sequence: TGTGCCAGCATTTCACTAGGAGGAGTCGAGCAGTACTTC.

The rearrangement links TRBV9 to TRBJ2-3; maybe TRBD1 (6 bases). The CDR3 has 16 residues. Germline-derived CDR1 and CDR2 are SGDLS and YYNGEE. Between the trimmed V and J ends, which lost 0 bases and 3 bases, there was a span of 14 bases. CDR3 DNA: TGTGCCAGCAGCGTAGACTCCTCCAGGGGTACAGATACGCAGTATTTT. It specifies CASSVDSSRGTDTQYF.

This chain uses TRBV4-1 with TRBJ2-2; the match to TRBD2 covers 11 bases. The J segment lost 2 bases and the V segment lost 1 base, leaving 3 bases of the junction unmatched. CDR3 length: 17 residues. CDR1 MGHRA and CDR2 YSYEKL come from the germline V gene. CDR3 amino acids: CASSQVAGGVNTGELFF. The CDR3 DNA sequence: TGCGCCAGCAGCCAAGTAGCGGGGGGGGTCAACACCGGGGAGCTGTTTTTT.

CDR3 nucleotide sequence: TGTGCCACCAGCACCCGCGACAGGGCGGACACTGAAGCTTTCTTT. Translation: CATSTRDRADTEAFF. V usage is TRBV15 and J usage is TRBJ1-1; TRBD1 agrees at 7 bases. CDR1 LNHNV and CDR2 YYDKDF come from the germline V gene (reference sequence). The CDR3 runs 15 residues. Trimming at V came to 4 bases and at J to 3 bases, leaving 8 bases not matched to a gene.

The chain employs TRBV7-4 and TRBJ2-4; perhaps TRBD2 as D (5 bases). The CDR3 extends over 14 amino acids. Germline loops: CDR1 SGHVT, CDR2 SQSDAQ. Trimming removed 5 bases at V and 6 bases at J, with 14 bases between. DNA of the CDR3: TGTGCCAGCAGCCAAAGTACCGAGGGAAACATTCAGTACTTC. Protein: CASSQSTEGNIQYF.

This chain connects TRBV7-9 to TRBJ1-2; tentatively, D is TRBD1 (6 bases). CDR1 and CDR2 from the germline V gene are SEHNR and FQNEAQ (reference sequence). The V end was cut by 5 bases, the J end by 3 bases, with 22 bases between. The length of the CDR3 is 17 residues. The CDR3 reads CASSPGTRYNPYYGYTF. In nucleotides, the CDR3 is TGTGCCAGCAGCCCAGGGACACGATACAACCCCTACTATGGCTACACCTTC.

This clone was recorded only once. The rearrangement uses TRBV27 and TRBJ2-7; D unclear. The V and J ends lost 6 bases and 3 bases respectively, with 12 bases between them. Germline V gene data show CDR1 as MNHEY and CDR2 as SMNVEV (reference sequence). The CDR3 is 13 residues long. CDR3 protein: CASSLQNDYEQYF. The CDR3 DNA is TGTGCCAGCAGCCTTCAGAATGACTACGAGCAGTACTTC.

The chain combines TRBV11-2 with TRBJ1-3; TRBD1 might be the D (5 bases). CDR1 and CDR2 from the germline V gene are SGHAT and FQNNGV. The CDR3 sequence is 14 residues long. The V and J ends lost 3 bases and 4 bases respectively, with 10 bases between them. Here the CDR3 DNA reads TGTGCCAGCAGCTTGGGGGGAACGGGAAACACCATATATTTT. Protein product: CASSLGGTGNTIYF.